What follows are 27 T cell receptor beta chains derived from one specimen sequenced in a study of early T cells in non-severe SARS-CoV-2 infection (TCRdb year 2021). Receptor amplification or capture employed 5' RACE. Instrument used: NextSeq 500. In-frame beta chains were kept once TCRdb had trimmed the public reads at Q25 with fastp and called clones with MiXCR. Merged by CDR3 protein, the rows form single entries marked with the most common genes and DNA. The sample yields about 80,000 distinct CDR3 sequences; roughly 6% were counted once. In total, the top ten clones hold about 7.8% of the sample. The sample was whole blood. These receptors were collected from an adult who was a healthcare worker with PCR-confirmed SARS-CoV-2 infection or an uninfected control (not recorded which).

This clonotype was recorded at least ten times. The rearrangement links TRBV9 to TRBJ1-6; unclear D gene. In germline, CDR1 is SGDLS, CDR2 YYNGEE. The CDR3 runs to 14 residues. V lost 0 bases and J 12 bases, leaving 13 bases between the germline ends. The CDR3 coding sequence is TGTGCCAGCAGCGTAGATCCGGGGAGGGTACCCCTCCACTTT. The encoded protein is CASSVDPGRVPLHF.

This clonotype was seen ten or more times. The rearrangement links TRBV6-2 or TRBV6-3 to TRBJ2-7; TRBD2 is a possible D gene (6 bases). V was clipped by 5 bases and J by 2 bases, with 13 bases between them. The CDR3 is made up of 14 amino acids. CDR1 is MNHEY and CDR2 is SVGEGT in the germline V gene. The CDR3 loop reads CASSNPGRAYEQYF. CDR3 nucleotide sequence: TGTGCCAGCAGTAACCCCGGGAGAGCCTACGAGCAGTACTTC.

This clonotype was seen a few times. CDR3 in DNA: TGTGCCATCAGCTTTAGCGGGAACCGCTCCTACAATGAGCAGTTCTTC. Residues: CAISFSGNRSYNEQFF. The V call is TRBV10-3, the J call TRBJ2-1; TRBD2 matches 8 bases. With 6 bases clipped from V and 0 bases from J, the junction kept 7 bases outside the gene matches. The CDR3 extends over 16 amino acids. Germline V CDR1 and CDR2: ENHRY, SYGVKD.

This chain uses TRBV19 with TRBJ2-7, with 12 bases aligning to TRBD1. CDR1 is LNHDA and CDR2 is SQIVND in the germline V gene (reference sequence). With 9 bases clipped from V and 5 bases from J, the junction kept 11 bases outside the gene matches. There are 15 residues in the CDR3. The CDR3 DNA is TGTGCCAGCGGATCAACCGGGACAGGGGGCCACGAGCAGTACTTC. This sequence encodes CASGSTGTGGHEQYF.

The table lists this clonotype with many counts. This chain links TRBV18 with TRBJ2-5, with no clear D. CDR3 size: 13 residues. V shed 2 bases and J shed 1 base, with 5 bases lying between them. The germline V gene encodes CDR1 KGHSH and CDR2 LQKENI. The CDR3 region has the DNA TGTGCCAGCTCACCATTACGCCAAGAGACCCAGTACTTC. Amino acids: CASSPLRQETQYF.

This chain links TRBV5-5 with TRBJ1-3; a possible D gene is TRBD1 (6 bases). V dropped 2 bases and J dropped 3 bases, with 21 bases sitting between them. CDR1 and CDR2 from the germline V gene are SGHKS and YYEKEE (reference sequence). There are 18 residues in the CDR3. CDR3 in amino acids: CASSFYRPQGVVGNTIYF. For the CDR3, the DNA is TGTGCCAGCAGCTTTTATCGGCCACAGGGAGTCGTTGGAAACACCATATATTTT.

The rearrangement links TRBV4-1 to TRBJ2-5; D gene uncertain. Trimming stripped 0 bases from V and 1 base from J, with 12 bases between. Germline loops: CDR1 MGHRA, CDR2 YSYEKL. This CDR3 is built from 16 residues. CDR3 protein: CASSQEPRGIQETQYF. The CDR3, as DNA: TGCGCCAGCAGCCAAGAGCCCCGTGGGATCCAAGAGACCCAGTACTTC.

This clonotype was seen many times. A read error may produce the germline difference seen at one junction end. The gene calls are TRBV15 and TRBJ2-3; D is possibly TRBD1 (6 bases). This CDR3 has 17 residues. Germline values: CDR1 LNHNV, CDR2 YYDKDF (reference sequence). The DNA for the CDR3 is TGTGCCACCAGCAGATTAAGGGGGTCGTCGCCCACATATACGCAGTATTTT. Amino acids: CATSRLRGSSPTYTQYF.

The chain combines TRBV19 with TRBJ1-2, with D unresolved. The CDR3 is 13 residues long. V was clipped by 4 bases and J by 4 bases, with 10 bases between them. Germline CDR1 and CDR2: LNHDA and SQIVND (reference sequence). The DNA of the CDR3 is TGTGCCAGTAGTACCCAATACACCTATGGCTACACCTTC. This encodes CASSTQYTYGYTF.

This sequence joins TRBV25-1 and TRBJ2-1; 9 bases agree with TRBD2. The V and J ends lost 6 bases and 9 bases, in that order; junction bases with no gene match: 9. The germline V gene encodes CDR1 MGHDK and CDR2 SYGVNS. The CDR3 covers 14 residues. DNA of the CDR3: TGTGCCAGCAGGGCCAGCGGGGGGTATGGTGAGCAGTTCTTC. Protein sequence: CASRASGGYGEQFF.

The chain couples TRBV2 to TRBJ2-7, with a weak D call TRBD2 (5 bases). The germline gives CDR1 SNHLY, CDR2 FYNNEI. V shed 3 bases and J shed 3 bases, with 18 bases lying between them. The CDR3 has 16 amino acids. The CDR3 reads CASSDRTSDYVYEQYF. CDR3 DNA sequence: TGTGCCAGCAGTGATCGGACCTCCGACTACGTCTACGAGCAGTACTTC.

This clonotype was recorded a few times. The rearrangement joins TRBV30 to TRBJ2-1; 9 bases map to TRBD2. The germline V gene encodes CDR1 GTSNPN and CDR2 SVGIG (reference sequence). The CDR3 sequence is 15 residues long. With 0 bases clipped from V and 8 bases from J, the junction kept 8 bases outside the gene matches. CDR3 loop: CAWSVKTSGPDEQFF. The CDR3 DNA reads TGTGCCTGGAGTGTAAAGACTAGCGGACCCGATGAGCAGTTCTTC. The full variable domain, completed using reference TRBV30 and TRBJ2-1, is SQTIHQWPATLVQPVGSPLSLECTVEGTSNPNLYWYRQAAGRGLQLLFYSVGIGQISSEVPQNLSASRPQDRQFILSSKKLLLSDSGFYLCAWSVKTSGPDEQFFGPGTRLTVL.

This clonotype has at least ten counts. J is TRBJ1-2 and V is TRBV7-9; a weak D match, TRBD1 (6 bases). The V gene lost 0 bases and the J gene lost 8 bases, with 16 bases spanning the gap. Germline CDR1 and CDR2: SEHNR and FQNEAQ (reference sequence). CDR3 length equals 15 residues. The chain's CDR3 is CASSLAQAGERGYTF. The DNA for the CDR3 is TGTGCCAGCAGCTTAGCGCAGGCAGGGGAGCGCGGCTACACCTTC.

J is TRBJ2-7 and V is TRBV7-2; weak D call: TRBD1 (6 bases). CDR1 is SGHTA, CDR2 FQGNSA, per germline. The CDR3 covers 13 residues. V was trimmed by 1 base and J by 6 bases, leaving 10 bases between them. The CDR3: CASSLVQGSEQYF. For the CDR3, the DNA is TGTGCCAGCAGCTTAGTACAGGGTTCCGAGCAGTACTTC. The variable domain in full, completed from reference TRBV7-2 and TRBJ2-7, reads GAGVSQSPSNKVTEKGKDVELRCDPISGHTALYWYRQSLGQGLEFLIYFQGNSAPDKSGLPSDRFSAERTGGSVSTLTIQRTQQEDSAVYLCASSLVQGSEQYFGPGTRLTVT.

This clonotype was seen ten or more times. J is TRBJ1-1 and V is TRBV7-6, with TRBD1 identical over 9 bases. V trimming: 5 bases; J trimming: 3 bases; junction bases outside the gene matches: 4. The CDR3 is made up of 14 amino acids. The germline CDR1 and CDR2 sequences are SGHVS and FNYEAQ. CDR3 amino acids: CASSLGQGDTEAFF. CDR3 DNA sequence: TGTGCCAGCAGCCTGGGACAGGGCGACACTGAAGCTTTCTTT.

The chain recombines TRBV6-2 or TRBV6-3 with TRBJ1-1; D remains unclear. Germline CDR1 MNHEY, CDR2 SVGEGT. Trimming shortened V by 4 bases and J by 0 bases, and 6 bases separated the two germline ends. There are 13 residues in the CDR3. The CDR3 reads CASSWTVNTEAFF. CDR3 nucleotide sequence: TGTGCCAGCAGTTGGACCGTGAACACTGAAGCTTTCTTT.

At least ten counts were recorded for this clonotype. The V gene is TRBV10-3, the J gene TRBJ1-1; D is perhaps TRBD1 (6 bases). CDR1 and CDR2 (germline): ENHRY, SYGVKD. Trimming removed 0 bases from V and 1 base from J, with 12 bases in between. The CDR3 covers 16 residues. The CDR3 DNA follows: TGTGCCATCAGTGAGTCACGGGGGCAGGAGAACACTGAAGCTTTCTTT. Amino acids: CAISESRGQENTEAFF.

This clonotype was seen repeatedly, ten times or more. The gene calls are TRBV11-2 and TRBJ2-7, with TRBD1 as a possible D gene (6 bases). The CDR3 contains 11 residues. V gave up 5 bases and J gave up 9 bases, with 11 bases separating them. Germline-derived CDR1 and CDR2 are SGHAT and FQNNGV. Written as DNA, the CDR3 is TGTGCCAGCAGCAGGGGGACATCGCAGTACTTC. Its translation is CASSRGTSQYF.

Ten or more counts support this clonotype. J is TRBJ1-1 and V is TRBV2; D is uncertain. CDR1 and CDR2 (germline): SNHLY, FYNNEI. V was cut by 6 bases and J by 0 bases, with 8 bases left in between. The CDR3 runs 13 residues. The CDR3 spells CASRPQLNTEAFF. DNA for the CDR3: TGTGCCAGCAGACCCCAATTGAACACTGAAGCTTTCTTT. The full variable domain, rest sourced from reference TRBV2 and TRBJ1-1, is EPEVTQTPSHQVTQMGQEVILRCVPISNHLYFYWYRQILGQKVEFLVSFYNNEISEKSEIFDDQFSVERPDGSNFTLKIRSTKLEDSAMYFCASRPQLNTEAFFGQGTRLTVV.

This clonotype has just a few counts. The chain joins TRBV7-2 to TRBJ2-7; TRBD2 agrees at 7 bases. The V gene's germline CDR1 is SGHTA and CDR2 FQGNSA. With 2 bases clipped from V and 3 bases from J, the junction kept 7 bases outside the gene matches. The CDR3 length is 15 residues. CDR3 region: CASSLNPGGGYEQYF. CDR3 DNA sequence: TGTGCCAGCAGCTTAAACCCCGGCGGGGGCTACGAGCAGTACTTC.

This clonotype was seen a few times. The chain links TRBV3-1 to TRBJ1-2; 7 nucleotides match TRBD1. After removal of 3 bases from V and 0 bases from J, the junction contained 7 bases not matched to a gene. This CDR3 spans 16 amino acids. The germline V gene encodes CDR1 LGHDT and CDR2 YNNKEL (reference sequence). CDR3 sequence reads: CASSQLTGKTNYGYTF. The CDR3 region has the DNA TGTGCCAGCAGCCAGCTGACAGGGAAAACTAACTATGGCTACACCTTC.

At least ten counts were recorded for this clonotype. The gene calls are TRBV25-1 and TRBJ1-2, with a tentative D call TRBD1 (5 bases). This CDR3 spans 16 amino acids. The V end was cut by 2 bases, the J end by 2 bases, with 15 bases between. Per germline, CDR1 MGHDK and CDR2 SYGVNS. The CDR3 DNA follows: TGTGCCAGCAGTGAAGTCCAGGGACGGTTCAACTATGGCTACACCTTC. Translating gives CASSEVQGRFNYGYTF.

This clonotype was seen repeatedly, ten times or more. This chain links TRBV20-1 with TRBJ2-1, with 13 bases matching TRBD2. There are 15 residues in the CDR3. V lost 6 bases and J lost 6; bases outside the gene matches: 8. Germline V CDR1 and CDR2: DFQATT, SNEGSKA (reference sequence). CDR3 residues: CSALKLAGGPNEQFF. In nucleotides, the CDR3 is TGCAGTGCCTTGAAACTAGCGGGGGGGCCCAATGAGCAGTTCTTC.

This clonotype was seen many times. This sequence joins TRBV12-3 or TRBV12-4 and TRBJ1-2; 7 bases agree with TRBD1. V gave up 4 bases and J gave up 4 bases; unmatched junction bases: 3. The CDR3 consists of 13 residues. Here the CDR3 reads CASSWDSGYGYTF. The CDR3 DNA reads TGTGCCAGCAGTTGGGACAGCGGCTATGGCTACACCTTC.

Sample share makes this clonotype medium-sized (0.01 to 0.1%). J is TRBJ2-5 and V is TRBV20-1; 12 bases are shared with TRBD2. The CDR3 loop spans 15 amino acids. Trimming at V came to 5 bases and at J to 5 bases, leaving 9 bases not matched to a gene. Germline V lookup: CDR1 DFQATT, CDR2 SNEGSKA (reference sequence). This CDR3 reads CSAPTSGSWGETQYF. CDR3 DNA sequence: TGCAGTGCTCCGACTAGCGGGAGTTGGGGGGAGACCCAGTACTTC.

The CDR3 reads CASSLGAGGRPQHF. The CDR3 DNA reads TGTGCCAGCAGCTTGGGGGCAGGTGGGAGGCCCCAGCATTTT. This chain links TRBV5-6 with TRBJ1-5; D is undetermined. The germline V gene encodes CDR1 SGHDT and CDR2 YYEEEE. V lost 0 bases, J lost 9 bases, and 13 bases lay in between. This CDR3 spans 14 amino acids.

This clonotype was recorded many times. The V and J genes are TRBV28 and TRBJ1-3; possibly TRBD1 for D (6 bases). The CDR3 is made up of 15 amino acids. Germline V CDR1 and CDR2: MDHEN, SYDVKM. Trimming removed 4 bases from V and 4 bases from J, with 14 bases in between. CDR3 coding DNA: TGTGCCAGCAGTTCCGGGGGCGCGTCGGGAAACACCATATATTTT. This sequence encodes CASSSGGASGNTIYF.